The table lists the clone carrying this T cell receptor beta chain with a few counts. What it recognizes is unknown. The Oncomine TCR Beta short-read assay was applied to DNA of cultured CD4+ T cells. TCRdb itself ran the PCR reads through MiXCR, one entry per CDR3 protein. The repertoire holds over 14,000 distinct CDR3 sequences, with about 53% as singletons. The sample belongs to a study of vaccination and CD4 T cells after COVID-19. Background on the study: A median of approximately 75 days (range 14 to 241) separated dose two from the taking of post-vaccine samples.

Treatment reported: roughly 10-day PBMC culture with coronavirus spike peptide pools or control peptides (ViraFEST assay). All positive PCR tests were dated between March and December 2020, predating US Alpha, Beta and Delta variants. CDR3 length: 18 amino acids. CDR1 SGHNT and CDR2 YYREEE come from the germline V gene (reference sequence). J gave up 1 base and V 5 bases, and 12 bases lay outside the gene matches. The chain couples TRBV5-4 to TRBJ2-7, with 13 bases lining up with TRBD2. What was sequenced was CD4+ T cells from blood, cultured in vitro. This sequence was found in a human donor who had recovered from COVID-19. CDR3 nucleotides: TGTGCCAGCAGTCCCCGGACTAGCGGGGGCACGGATTCCTACGAGCAGTACTTC. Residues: CASSPRTSGGTDSYEQYF.